Only one count was recorded for the clone carrying this T cell receptor (beta chain). As yet, its antigen is unknown. The primer mix had 60 Vbeta and 13 Jbeta primers. Clones were read by immunoSEQ multiplex PCR, and TCRdb kept only the in-frame ones, dropping some. The table shows about 160,000 clones, with about 75% occurring only once. The source of the sample is a study of cytomegalovirus exposure and HLA in healthy donors. General observations from the study: It was only CMV serostatus that was available as immune exposure information.

This CDR3 comprises 15 residues. Germline assignment: CDR1 WNHNN and CDR2 SYGVQD (reference sequence). Trimming cost V 6 bases and J 6 bases, with 18 bases left between them. This receptor was identified in a woman aged 50 to 65 in good health and CMV-seropositive. The V and J genes are TRBV10-1 and TRBJ2-1; D is uncertain. Input material: PBMCs. CDR3 protein: CASSSPGSVVNEQFF. The CDR3 DNA reads TGCGCCAGCAGCTCCCCCGGGTCCGTTGTCAATGAGCAGTTCTTC.